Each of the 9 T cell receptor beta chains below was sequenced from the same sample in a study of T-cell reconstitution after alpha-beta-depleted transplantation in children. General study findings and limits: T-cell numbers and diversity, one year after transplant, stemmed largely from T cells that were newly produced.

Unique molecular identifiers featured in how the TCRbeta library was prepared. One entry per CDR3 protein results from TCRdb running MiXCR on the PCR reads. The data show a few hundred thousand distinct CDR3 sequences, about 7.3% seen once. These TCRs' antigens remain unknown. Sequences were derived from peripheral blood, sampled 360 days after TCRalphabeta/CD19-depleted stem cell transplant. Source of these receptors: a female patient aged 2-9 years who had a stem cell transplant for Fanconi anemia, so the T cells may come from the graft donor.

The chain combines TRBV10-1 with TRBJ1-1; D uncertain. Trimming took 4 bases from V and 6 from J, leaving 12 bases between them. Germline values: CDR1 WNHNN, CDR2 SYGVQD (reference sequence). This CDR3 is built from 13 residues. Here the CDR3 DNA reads TGCGCCAGCAGTGGGAGCCGCTCGGCTGAAGCTTTCTTT. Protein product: CASSGSRSAEAFF.

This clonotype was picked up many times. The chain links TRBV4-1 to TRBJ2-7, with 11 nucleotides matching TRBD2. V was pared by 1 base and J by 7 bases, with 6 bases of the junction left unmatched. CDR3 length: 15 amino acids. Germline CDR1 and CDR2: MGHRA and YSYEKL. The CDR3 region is CASSQVLAGVGEQYF. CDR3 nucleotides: TGCGCCAGCAGCCAAGTACTAGCGGGAGTAGGTGAGCAGTACTTC.

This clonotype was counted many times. CDR3 sequence reads: CSGGGASTGELFF. The CDR3, as DNA: TGCAGCGGAGGGGGCGCGAGCACCGGGGAGCTGTTTTTT. The chain carries TRBV29-1 and TRBJ2-2, with 7 bases aligning to TRBD1. The CDR3 runs 13 residues. J lost 4 bases, V lost 7 bases, and 6 bases had no gene match. Germline V gives CDR1 SQVTM, CDR2 ANQGSEA.

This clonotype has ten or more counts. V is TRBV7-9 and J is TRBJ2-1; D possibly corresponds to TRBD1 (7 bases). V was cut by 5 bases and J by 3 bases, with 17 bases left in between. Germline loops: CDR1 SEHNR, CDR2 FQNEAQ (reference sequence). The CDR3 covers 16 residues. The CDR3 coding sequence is TGTGCCAGCAGCCCCCCCGGGCAGGGGGGCTACAATGAGCAGTTCTTC. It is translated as CASSPPGQGGYNEQFF.

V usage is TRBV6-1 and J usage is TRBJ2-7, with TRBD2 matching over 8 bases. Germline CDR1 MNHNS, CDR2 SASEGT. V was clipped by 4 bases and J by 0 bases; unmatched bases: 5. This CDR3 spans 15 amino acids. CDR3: CASSGAGTSSYEQYF. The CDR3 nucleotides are TGTGCCAGCAGTGGCGCCGGGACTAGCTCCTACGAGCAGTACTTC.

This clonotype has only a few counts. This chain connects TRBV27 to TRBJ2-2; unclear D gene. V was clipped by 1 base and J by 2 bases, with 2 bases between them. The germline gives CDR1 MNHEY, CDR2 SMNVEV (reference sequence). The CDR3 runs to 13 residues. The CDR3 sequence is CASSLYNTGELFF. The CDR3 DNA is TGTGCCAGCAGTTTATACAACACCGGGGAGCTGTTTTTT.

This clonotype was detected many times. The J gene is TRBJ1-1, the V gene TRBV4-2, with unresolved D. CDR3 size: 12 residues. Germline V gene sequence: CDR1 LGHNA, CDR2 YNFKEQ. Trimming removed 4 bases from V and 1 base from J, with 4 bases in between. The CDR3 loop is CASSPENTEAFF. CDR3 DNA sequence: TGTGCCAGCAGCCCTGAGAACACTGAAGCTTTCTTT.

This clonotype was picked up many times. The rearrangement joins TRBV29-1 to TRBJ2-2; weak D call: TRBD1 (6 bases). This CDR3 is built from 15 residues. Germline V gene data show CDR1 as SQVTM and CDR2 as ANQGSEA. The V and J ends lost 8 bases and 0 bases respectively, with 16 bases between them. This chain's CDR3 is CSIKTGSSNTGELFF. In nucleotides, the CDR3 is TGCAGCATAAAGACAGGCTCCTCGAACACCGGGGAGCTGTTTTTT.

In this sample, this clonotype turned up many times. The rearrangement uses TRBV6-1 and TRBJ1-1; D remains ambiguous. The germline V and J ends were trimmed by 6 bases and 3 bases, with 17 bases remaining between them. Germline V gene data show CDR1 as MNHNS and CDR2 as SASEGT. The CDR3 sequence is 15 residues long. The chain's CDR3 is CASRVGGPKDTEAFF. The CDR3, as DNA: TGTGCCAGCAGGGTCGGTGGGCCAAAGGACACTGAAGCTTTCTTT.